One and the same sample provided the 20 T cell receptor beta chains below, sequenced in a study of T cells in Graves' hyperthyroidism and ophthalmopathy. Amplified regions were TCR beta CDR3 sequences from RNA transcripts. A first-round RT-PCR of the TCR CDR3 used the HTBI primer set. Using its own MiXCR run on the multiplex PCR reads, TCRdb lists one record per CDR3 protein. In the table there are under 300,000 distinct CDR3 sequences, approximately 13% of which are singletons. Sequenced material: blood. Every receptor here comes from a woman aged 40 to 55 with Graves' hyperthyroidism.

The sample holds a few counts of this clonotype. The chain combines TRBV12-3 or TRBV12-4 with TRBJ2-7; D is possibly TRBD2 (5 bases). CDR3 size: 13 residues. Trimming removed 3 bases from V and 2 bases from J, with 8 bases in between. The CDR3, as DNA: TGTGCCAGCAGTTTTGAGGGCCCCTACGAGCAGTACTTC. This codes for CASSFEGPYEQYF.

This chain links TRBV28 with TRBJ2-3; possible D gene TRBD1, 5 bases. Germline V gene lookup returns CDR1 MDHEN and CDR2 SYDVKM. The V end lost 3 bases, the J end lost 1 base, and 17 bases lay between the germline ends. The CDR3 is 17 amino acids. Written as DNA, the CDR3 is TGTGCCAGCAGTTTGAGCCTTGGCAGGGCGGGCACAGATACGCAGTATTTT. Translated: CASSLSLGRAGTDTQYF.

The chain has TRBV19 and TRBJ2-7; D is possibly TRBD1 (5 bases). This CDR3 has 13 amino acids. Trimming stripped 4 bases from V and 1 base from J, with 8 bases between. The germline CDR1 and CDR2 sequences are LNHDA and SQIVND (reference sequence). The CDR3 here is CASSTTVSYEQYF. The CDR3 DNA is TGTGCCAGTAGTACGACAGTTTCCTACGAGCAGTACTTC.

This clonotype has only a few counts. The DNA for the CDR3 is TGTGCCAGCAGTCCTTCATACACAGATACGCAGTATTTT. Translation gives CASSPSYTDTQYF. This chain connects TRBV12-3 or TRBV12-4 to TRBJ2-3; D is ambiguous. Trimming pared 5 bases from V and 2 bases from J, leaving 8 bases between. The length of the CDR3 is 13 residues.

This clonotype appeared a few times. This chain uses TRBV29-1 with TRBJ2-3, with D possibly matching TRBD2 (6 bases). Germline CDR1 and CDR2: SQVTM and ANQGSEA. The CDR3 contains 13 residues. The V gene lost 7 bases and the J gene lost 4 bases, with 15 bases spanning the gap. The CDR3 loop reads CSALPGSPDTQYF. The CDR3 DNA reads as TGCAGCGCCCTCCCCGGGAGCCCAGATACGCAGTATTTT.

This clonotype has at least ten counts. The CDR3 DNA reads as TGTGCCACCAGTGATAGGACAGATACGCAGTATTTT. It encodes CATSDRTDTQYF. The rearrangement links TRBV24-1 to TRBJ2-3; D gene unclear. The V gene lost 3 bases and the J gene lost 3 bases, with 3 bases spanning the gap. Germline V gives CDR1 KGHDR, CDR2 SFDVKD. The CDR3 runs 12 residues.

The genes are TRBV7-2 and TRBJ1-1; 8 bases fit TRBD1. Germline V gives CDR1 SGHTA, CDR2 FQGNSA. The CDR3 totals 13 residues. V lost 7 bases to trimming and J lost 4 bases; unmatched junction nucleotides: 5. CDR3 coding DNA: TGTGCCAGCACCCGGACAGGGAGCACTGAAGCTTTCTTT. It codes for CASTRTGSTEAFF.

The chain combines TRBV5-6 with TRBJ1-6, with D perhaps TRBD1 (6 bases). The V end lost 6 bases, the J end lost 8 bases, and 15 bases lay between the germline ends. The CDR3 length is 14 residues. The germline V gene has CDR1 SGHDT and CDR2 YYEEEE. The CDR3 spells CASNAQGHDSPLHF. The CDR3 coding sequence is TGTGCCAGCAACGCACAGGGACACGATTCACCCCTCCACTTT.

This clonotype was counted ten times or more. The chain employs TRBV6-1 and TRBJ2-7, with TRBD2 as a possible D gene (5 bases). V lost 5 bases, J lost 3 bases, and 20 bases lay in between. The CDR3 spans 16 residues. Germline CDR1 MNHNS, CDR2 SASEGT. The CDR3 here is CASSFARERPYYEQYF. The CDR3, as DNA: TGTGCCAGCAGTTTCGCAAGGGAGAGACCATACTACGAGCAGTACTTC.

This clonotype turned up a few times. The chain is built from TRBV29-1 and TRBJ2-7, with TRBD1 identical over 7 bases. The CDR3 is made up of 12 amino acids. J gave up 5 bases and V 4 bases, and 5 bases lay outside the gene matches. Germline CDR1 and CDR2: SQVTM and ANQGSEA. CDR3 sequence: CSVGEGANEQYF. The DNA of the CDR3 is TGCAGCGTTGGTGAGGGGGCGAACGAGCAGTACTTC.

The V gene is TRBV19, the J gene TRBJ2-2; 7 nucleotides align to TRBD1. Germline lookup yields CDR1 LNHDA and CDR2 SQIVND (reference sequence). Unmatched junction bases numbered 3, after V lost 3 bases and J lost 11 bases. This CDR3 region has 12 residues. CDR3 region: CASSMGQTELFF. The CDR3 coding sequence is TGTGCCAGTAGTATGGGACAGACCGAGCTGTTTTTT.

This clonotype has at least ten counts. The chain has TRBV12-3 or TRBV12-4 and TRBJ2-3; 11 nucleotides line up with TRBD2. V lost 6 bases, J lost 3 bases, and 5 bases stayed unmatched. The CDR3 contains 15 residues. The CDR3 bases are TGTGCCAGCAGCTCCACTAGCGGGAGAACAGATACGCAGTATTTT. Translating gives CASSSTSGRTDTQYF.

The chain carries TRBV4-2 and TRBJ1-2, with D unclear. V dropped 4 bases and J dropped 5 bases, with 14 bases sitting between them. CDR3 size: 14 residues. Germline V gene sequence: CDR1 LGHNA, CDR2 YNFKEQ. DNA of the CDR3: TGTGCCAGCAGCCCGAATCTCGGTGGGTATGGCTACACCTTC. Amino acid sequence: CASSPNLGGYGYTF.

In this sample, this clonotype turned up many times. CDR3 loop: CASSLYRGATNEKLFF. The CDR3 nucleotides are TGTGCCAGCAGTTTGTACAGGGGAGCAACTAATGAAAAACTGTTTTTT. The rearrangement links TRBV28 to TRBJ1-4; 7 bases match TRBD1. V lost 3 bases to trimming and J lost 0 bases; unmatched junction nucleotides: 4. This CDR3 spans 16 amino acids. Germline CDR1 and CDR2: MDHEN and SYDVKM.

This clonotype was seen ten or more times. This chain uses TRBV28 with TRBJ1-1; perhaps TRBD1 as D (6 bases). The V gene lost 6 bases and the J gene lost 0 bases, with 14 bases spanning the gap. The CDR3 has 15 amino acids. Germline assignment: CDR1 MDHEN and CDR2 SYDVKM. The CDR3 DNA is TGTGCCAGCAGCCCAGTTGACAGGCTGAACACTGAAGCTTTCTTT. This sequence encodes CASSPVDRLNTEAFF.

This clonotype was observed a few times. V is TRBV27 and J is TRBJ2-3; D unresolved. V was trimmed by 5 bases and J by 4 bases, leaving 7 bases between them. The CDR3 contains 12 residues. Germline CDR1 and CDR2: MNHEY and SMNVEV (reference sequence). As DNA, the CDR3 is TGTGCCAGCAGTCCCAGTGCAGATACGCAGTATTTT. Translating gives CASSPSADTQYF.

This clonotype came up a few times. The chain recombines TRBV6-5 with TRBJ2-7, with a tentative D call TRBD2 (6 bases). CDR1 and CDR2 from the germline V gene are MNHEY and SVGAGI. CDR3 size: 15 residues. The ends were cut back, 0 bases at V and 4 bases at J, with 13 bases in the middle. The CDR3 DNA sequence: TGTGCCAGCAGTTACTCGGACGGGAGAAGTTACGAGCAGTACTTC. Protein sequence: CASSYSDGRSYEQYF.

There are many counts of this clonotype. CDR3 sequence reads: CASRASQGRVYGYTF. The CDR3 DNA follows: TGCGCCAGCAGAGCATCACAGGGTAGGGTCTATGGCTACACCTTC. J is TRBJ1-2 and V is TRBV5-1; the D gene is possibly TRBD1 (6 bases). The CDR3 consists of 15 residues. The germline V gene encodes CDR1 SGHRS and CDR2 YFSETQ. The V end was cut by 5 bases, the J end by 4 bases, with 18 bases between. The entire variable domain, with the rest obtained from reference TRBV5-1 and TRBJ1-2, is as follows: KAGVTQTPRYLIKTRGQQVTLSCSPISGHRSVSWYQQTPGQGLQFLFEYFSETQRNKGNFPGRFSGRQFSNSRSEMNVSTLELGDSALYLCASRASQGRVYGYTFGSGTRLTVV.

V and J are TRBV20-1 and TRBJ2-7; tentative D call: TRBD1 (5 bases). The ends were cut back, 0 bases at V and 5 bases at J, with 14 bases in the middle. This CDR3 has 14 amino acids. Germline CDR1 is DFQATT and CDR2 is SNEGSKA (reference sequence). The CDR3 region has the DNA TGCAGTGCTAGAGATCCGGCCAGGGTCCACGAGCAGTACTTC. Its translation is CSARDPARVHEQYF.

This clonotype was seen a few times. V and J are TRBV29-1 and TRBJ1-3; TRBD1 might be the D (5 bases). Germline loops: CDR1 SQVTM, CDR2 ANQGSEA. The CDR3 loop spans 15 amino acids. Trimming stripped 4 bases from V and 2 bases from J, with 15 bases between. The CDR3 DNA reads as TGCAGCGTTGTTGGTGTGGGACGCCCTGGAAACACCATATATTTT. Translating it yields CSVVGVGRPGNTIYF.